A selection of T cell receptor beta chains follows, all from one sample in a study of T-cell memory formation after mild COVID-19. TCRdb reprocessed the 5' RACE reads via MiXCR and lists one record per CDR3 protein. The data hold around 500,000 distinct CDR3 sequences, with approximately 18% observed a single time. What was sequenced was PBMCs or a T cell subset sorted from them (not recorded which). These receptors originate from an adult woman who had mild COVID-19 (a few samples of this study predate the infection). Cell type and time point are not known. CDR3s include the opening cysteine and the closing phenylalanine or tryptophan. Fields, in order: D gene, V gene, J gene, clone size, CDR3 protein, CDR3 DNA. D genes are given only for firm matches. A row's size may be missing; if present it is once, few, many or a size class.

.	TRBV2	TRBJ2-3	.	CASSEVSGLAPPDTQYF	TGTGCCAGCAGTGAAGTTAGCGGTCTAGCGCCGCCAGATACGCAGTATTTT
.	TRBV6-6	TRBJ1-2	once	CASSRTMTQSYGYTF	TGTGCCAGCAGCCGTACGATGACACAGTCCTATGGCTACACCTTC
.	TRBV5-1	TRBJ2-5	few	CASSLGQSQETQYF	TGCGCCAGCAGCTTGGGACAGTCCCAAGAGACCCAGTACTTC
TRBD1	TRBV20-1	TRBJ1-1	few	CSARERTGGTEAFF	TGCAGTGCTAGAGAGCGGACAGGGGGGACTGAAGCTTTCTTT
.	TRBV7-9	TRBJ1-5	.	CASSLTSNQPQHF	TGTGCCAGCAGTTTAACTAGCAATCAGCCCCAGCATTTT
.	TRBV6-1	TRBJ1-2	.	CASTRGYGYTF	TGTGCCAGCACTAGAGGGTATGGCTACACCTTC
TRBD2	TRBV10-3	TRBJ2-1	few	CAISAGLAGGVGGNEQFF	TGTGCCATCAGCGCGGGACTAGCGGGAGGGGTTGGTGGGAATGAGCAGTTCTTC
.	TRBV14	TRBJ1-2	few	CASSQGSWESYGYTF	TGTGCCAGCAGCCAAGGCAGTTGGGAGAGCTATGGCTACACCTTC
.	TRBV29-1	TRBJ2-1	.	CSVEAQTLGQFF	TGCAGCGTTGAGGCCCAAACTCTGGGGCAGTTCTTC
.	TRBV5-4	TRBJ2-7	many	CASSSHYEQYF	TGTGCCAGCAGCTCCCACTACGAGCAGTACTTC
.	TRBV30	TRBJ1-2	few	CAWSVGRVDYGYTF	TGTGCCTGGAGTGTAGGCAGGGTTGACTATGGCTACACCTTC
TRBD1	TRBV7-2	TRBJ2-1	many	CASSPGTGGYNEQFF	TGTGCCAGCAGCCCCGGGACAGGGGGCTACAATGAGCAGTTCTTC
.	TRBV7-9	TRBJ2-1	.	CASSLVTAGQFF	TGTGCCAGCAGCTTAGTGACAGCGGGGCAGTTCTTC
TRBD2	TRBV6-2/TRBV6-3	TRBJ2-1	few	CASSLLKLAGVYNEQFF	TGTGCCAGCAGCCTCCTGAAACTAGCGGGAGTCTACAATGAGCAGTTCTTC
.	TRBV5-1	TRBJ2-1	.	CASTAGARSYNEQFF	TGCGCCAGCACGGCGGGGGCCCGCTCCTACAATGAGCAGTTCTTC
TRBD1	TRBV7-9	TRBJ1-1	.	CASSKIRGGRTEAFF	TGTGCCAGCAGCAAAATCAGGGGGGGCAGGACTGAAGCTTTCTTT
.	TRBV11-3	TRBJ2-7	many	CASSLDPGTSSYEQYF	TGTGCCAGCAGCTTAGATCCGGGTACGAGCTCCTACGAGCAGTACTTC
.	TRBV5-1	TRBJ1-1	few	CASSSNPGAPLEAFF	TGCGCCAGCAGCTCGAATCCAGGGGCACCACTTGAAGCTTTCTTT
.	TRBV6-5	TRBJ1-1	.	CASRDTGRIEAFF	TGTGCCAGCAGGGACACCGGGCGGATTGAAGCTTTCTTT
.	TRBV7-6	TRBJ2-7	few	CASSLGPIYEQYF	TGTGCCAGCAGCTTAGGACCGATCTACGAGCAGTACTTC
TRBD1	TRBV9	TRBJ1-2	few	CASSVAQGAGYGYTF	TGTGCCAGCAGCGTAGCACAGGGGGCTGGCTATGGCTACACCTTC
.	TRBV7-9	TRBJ2-7	once	CASSRLGSAEQYF	TGTGCCAGCAGCAGACTTGGATCGGCCGAGCAGTACTTC
.	TRBV7-9	TRBJ2-7	many	CASSPETGFSEQYF	TGTGCCAGCAGCCCCGAGACCGGGTTTAGCGAGCAGTACTTC
.	TRBV9	TRBJ1-1	.	CASSTADRLNTEAFF	TGTGCCAGCAGCACAGCTGACAGGTTGAACACTGAAGCTTTCTTT
TRBD2	TRBV4-1	TRBJ2-7	few	CASSGGGSSYEQYF	TGCGCCAGCAGCGGCGGGGGGAGCTCCTACGAGCAGTACTTC
TRBD1	TRBV20-1	TRBJ1-2	.	CSAFSAQGEGGGLYGYTF	TGCAGTGCTTTTTCGGCACAGGGGGAGGGTGGTGGCCTCTATGGCTACACCTTC
TRBD2	TRBV29-1	TRBJ2-1	many	CSVEETSGRDYNEQFF	TGCAGCGTTGAAGAGACTAGCGGGAGGGACTACAATGAGCAGTTCTTC
.	TRBV2	TRBJ2-7	.	CASSEALDQGSSYEQYF	TGTGCCAGCAGTGAAGCGCTGGATCAGGGGAGCTCCTACGAGCAGTACTTC
.	TRBV20-1	TRBJ1-1	few	CSAREGYYTEAFF	TGCAGTGCTAGAGAGGGTTACTACACTGAAGCTTTCTTT